This T cell receptor beta chain was identified during a study of circulating and synovial CD4+ cells in juvenile arthritis. Worth noting for this clone: Different DNA sequences within this sample yield the same CDR3.

CDR1 and CDR2 from the germline V gene are PRHDT and FYEKMQ (reference sequence). V gave up 3 bases and J gave up 9 bases, with 12 bases separating them. CDR3 length: 14 amino acids. Only in-frame clones appear in the TCRdb table, and some are missing; sequencing was by immunoSEQ multiplex PCR. This sample carries tens of thousands of clones, approximately 94% of them seen once, and the ten largest clones take less than 0.8%. The V call is TRBV13, the J call TRBJ1-6, with D perhaps matching TRBD1 (6 bases). This TCR derives from a human donor with juvenile idiopathic arthritis. Sequenced sample: CD4+ T cells from blood. CDR3 sequence: CASSFTGSLSPLHF. The CDR3 nucleotides read TGTGCCAGCAGCTTCACAGGGTCCCTTTCACCCCTCCACTTT.